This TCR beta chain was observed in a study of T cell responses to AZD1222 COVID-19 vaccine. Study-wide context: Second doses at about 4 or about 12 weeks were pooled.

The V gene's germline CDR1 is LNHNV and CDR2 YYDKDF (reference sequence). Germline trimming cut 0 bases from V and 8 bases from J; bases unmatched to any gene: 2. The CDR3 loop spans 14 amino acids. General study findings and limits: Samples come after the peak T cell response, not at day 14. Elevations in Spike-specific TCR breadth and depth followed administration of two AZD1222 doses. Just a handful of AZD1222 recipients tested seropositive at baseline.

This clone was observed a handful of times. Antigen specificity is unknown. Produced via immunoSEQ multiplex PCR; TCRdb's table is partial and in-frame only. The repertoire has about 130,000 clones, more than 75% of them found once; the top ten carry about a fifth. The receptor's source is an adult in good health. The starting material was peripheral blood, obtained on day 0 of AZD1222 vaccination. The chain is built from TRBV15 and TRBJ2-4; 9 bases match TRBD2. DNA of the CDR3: TGTGCCACCAGCAGAGATGGCGGGGGGGACATTCAGTACTTC. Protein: CATSRDGGGDIQYF.